The text below deals with one T cell receptor beta chain. Antigen specificity is unknown. The data were obtained in a study of OX40 agonist ivuxolimab in advanced cancers. Study details: Subjects had a mean age of about 61 years, with a range of 23 to 79; around 84% were male.

Findings and limits, study-wide: Expanded peripheral T cell antigen specificity was not determined. In general, CD8+ T cells held more expanded clones than CD4+ did, on average.

V was clipped by 4 bases and J by 6 bases, with 9 bases between them. In germline, CDR1 is LNHNV, CDR2 YYDKDF (reference sequence). The CDR3 is 13 residues long. Clones were sequenced by immunoSEQ multiplex PCR, and TCRdb holds only the in-frame ones, with some missing. The table shows some 49,000 clones, with roughly nine tenths occurring only once. V usage is TRBV15 and J usage is TRBJ2-2; no clear D gene. The receptor's source is an adult with an advanced solid tumor such as melanoma, head and neck, liver or kidney cancer. This sample comprised CD4+ or CD8+ T cells sorted from blood, obtained in a trial of the OX40 agonist ivuxolimab. CDR3 protein: CATSISEAGELFF. Here the CDR3 DNA reads TGTGCCACCAGCATCTCAGAGGCCGGGGAGCTGTTTTTT.